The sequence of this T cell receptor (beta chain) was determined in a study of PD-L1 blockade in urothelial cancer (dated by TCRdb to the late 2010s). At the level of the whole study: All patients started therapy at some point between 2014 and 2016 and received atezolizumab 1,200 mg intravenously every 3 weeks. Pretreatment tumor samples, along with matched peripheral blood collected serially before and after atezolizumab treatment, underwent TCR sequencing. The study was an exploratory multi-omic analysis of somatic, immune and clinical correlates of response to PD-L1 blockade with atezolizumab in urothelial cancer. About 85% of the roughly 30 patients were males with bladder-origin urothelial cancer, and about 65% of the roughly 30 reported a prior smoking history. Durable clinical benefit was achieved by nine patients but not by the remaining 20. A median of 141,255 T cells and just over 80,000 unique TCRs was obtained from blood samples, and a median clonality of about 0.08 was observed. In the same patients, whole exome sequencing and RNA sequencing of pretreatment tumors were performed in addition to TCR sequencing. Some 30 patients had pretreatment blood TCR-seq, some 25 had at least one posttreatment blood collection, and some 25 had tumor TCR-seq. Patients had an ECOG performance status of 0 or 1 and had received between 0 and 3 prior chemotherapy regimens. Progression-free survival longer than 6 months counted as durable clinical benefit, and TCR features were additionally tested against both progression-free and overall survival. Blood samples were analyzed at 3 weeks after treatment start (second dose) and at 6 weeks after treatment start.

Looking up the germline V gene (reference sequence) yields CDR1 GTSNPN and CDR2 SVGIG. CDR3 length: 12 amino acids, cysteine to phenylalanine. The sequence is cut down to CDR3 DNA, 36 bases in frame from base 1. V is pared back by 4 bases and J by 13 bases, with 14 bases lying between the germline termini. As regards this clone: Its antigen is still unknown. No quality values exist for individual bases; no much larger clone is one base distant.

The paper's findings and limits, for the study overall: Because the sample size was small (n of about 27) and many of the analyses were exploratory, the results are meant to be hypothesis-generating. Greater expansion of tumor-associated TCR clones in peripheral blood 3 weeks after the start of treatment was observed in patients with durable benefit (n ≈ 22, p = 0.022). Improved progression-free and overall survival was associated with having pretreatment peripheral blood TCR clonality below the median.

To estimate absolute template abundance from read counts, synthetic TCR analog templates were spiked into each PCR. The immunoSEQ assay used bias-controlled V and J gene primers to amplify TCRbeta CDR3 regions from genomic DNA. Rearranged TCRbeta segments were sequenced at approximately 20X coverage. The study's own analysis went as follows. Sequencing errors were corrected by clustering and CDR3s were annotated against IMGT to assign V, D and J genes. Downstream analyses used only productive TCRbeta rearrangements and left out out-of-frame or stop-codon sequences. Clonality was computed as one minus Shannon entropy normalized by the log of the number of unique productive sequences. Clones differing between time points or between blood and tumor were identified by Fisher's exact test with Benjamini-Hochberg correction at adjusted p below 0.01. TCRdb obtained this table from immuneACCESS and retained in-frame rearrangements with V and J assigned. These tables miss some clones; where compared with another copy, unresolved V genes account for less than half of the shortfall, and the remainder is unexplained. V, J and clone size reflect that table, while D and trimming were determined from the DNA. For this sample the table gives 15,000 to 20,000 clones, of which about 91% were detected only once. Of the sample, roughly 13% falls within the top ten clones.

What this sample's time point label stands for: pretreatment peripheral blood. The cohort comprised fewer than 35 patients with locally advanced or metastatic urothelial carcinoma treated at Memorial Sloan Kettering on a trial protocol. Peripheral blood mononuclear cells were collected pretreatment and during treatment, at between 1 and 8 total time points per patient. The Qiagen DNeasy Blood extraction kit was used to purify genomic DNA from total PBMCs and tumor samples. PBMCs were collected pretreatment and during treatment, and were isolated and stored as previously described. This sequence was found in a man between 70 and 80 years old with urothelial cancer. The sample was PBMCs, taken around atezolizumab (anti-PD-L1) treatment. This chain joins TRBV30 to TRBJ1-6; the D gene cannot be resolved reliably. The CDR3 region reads CAWKLGVSPLHF. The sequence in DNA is TGTGCCTGGAAACTCGGGGTCAGTCCCCTCCACTTT.